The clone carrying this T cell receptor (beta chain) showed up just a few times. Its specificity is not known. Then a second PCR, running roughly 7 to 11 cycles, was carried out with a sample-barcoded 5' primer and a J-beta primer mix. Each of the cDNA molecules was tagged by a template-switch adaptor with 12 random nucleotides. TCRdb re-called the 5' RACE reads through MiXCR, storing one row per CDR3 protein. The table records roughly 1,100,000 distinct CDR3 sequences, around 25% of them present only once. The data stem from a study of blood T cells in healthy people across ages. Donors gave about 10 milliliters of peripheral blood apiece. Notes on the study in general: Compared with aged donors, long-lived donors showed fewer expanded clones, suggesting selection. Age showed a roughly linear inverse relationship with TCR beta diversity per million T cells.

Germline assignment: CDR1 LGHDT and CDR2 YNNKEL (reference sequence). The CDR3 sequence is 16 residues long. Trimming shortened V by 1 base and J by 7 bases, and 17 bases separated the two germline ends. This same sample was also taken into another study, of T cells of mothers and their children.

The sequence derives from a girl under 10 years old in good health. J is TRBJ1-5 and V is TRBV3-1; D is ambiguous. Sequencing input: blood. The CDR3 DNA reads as TGTGCCAGCAGCCAAGGATGGAACCAAGTAGGGCAGCCCCAGCATTTT. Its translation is CASSQGWNQVGQPQHF.